The 11 T cell receptor beta chains presented below share a single source sample, sequenced in a study of cytomegalovirus exposure and HLA in healthy donors. PCR was performed using 60 Vbeta and 13 Jbeta primers. Produced via immunoSEQ multiplex PCR; TCRdb's table is partial and in-frame only. The sample yields approximately 150,000 clones, 75% to 90% seen once. Sequenced: PBMCs. The receptors were sampled from a human donor in good health.

The chain joins TRBV7-2 to TRBJ2-3, with TRBD1 matching 7 bases. Germline lookup yields CDR1 SGHTA and CDR2 FQGNSA. V shed 4 bases and J 2 bases; nucleotides not matched to a gene: 9. The CDR3 runs to 16 residues. The CDR3 loop reads CASSSRTGVFTDTQYF. The CDR3 DNA is TGTGCCAGCAGCTCTCGAACAGGGGTCTTCACAGATACGCAGTATTTT.

This chain links TRBV9 with TRBJ2-7; D perhaps matches TRBD2 (7 bases). The CDR3 length is 16 residues. Germline lookup yields CDR1 SGDLS and CDR2 YYNGEE. With 2 bases removed from V and 2 bases from J, the gap between germline ends came to 17 bases. CDR3 residues: CASSVMAGAHPYEQYF. The CDR3 bases are TGTGCCAGCAGCGTTATGGCGGGGGCACATCCCTACGAGCAGTACTTC.

The chain joins TRBV11-3 to TRBJ1-6, with a tentative D call TRBD1 (6 bases). This CDR3 has 14 residues. Germline V gene sequence: CDR1 SGHNT, CDR2 YENEEA. Trimming cost V 3 bases and J 5 bases, with 8 bases left between them. As DNA, the CDR3 is TGTGCCAGCAGCTTTCGGGACAATAATTCACCCCTCCACTTT. This gives the protein CASSFRDNNSPLHF.

The chain joins TRBV10-1 to TRBJ2-3; 8 positions match TRBD2. Germline CDR1 reads WNHNN; CDR2 reads SYGVQD (reference sequence). The CDR3 is 16 amino acids. V shed 2 bases and J 1 base; nucleotides not matched to a gene: 5. As DNA, the CDR3 is TGCGCCAGCAGTGAGCGGAGTAGCGGGGGCACAGATACGCAGTATTTT. Encoded protein: CASSERSSGGTDTQYF.

The chain uses TRBV5-1 and TRBJ2-2; the match to TRBD1 covers 7 bases. The CDR3 runs to 14 residues. V shed 0 bases and J 7 bases; nucleotides not matched to a gene: 3. CDR1 is SGHRS, CDR2 YFSETQ, per germline. The CDR3 DNA reads as TGCGCCAGCAGCTTGGGACAGGGAATCGGGGAGCTGTTTTTT. Translating gives CASSLGQGIGELFF.

The V gene is TRBV19, the J gene TRBJ2-5; D possibly corresponds to TRBD2 (7 bases). V lost 5 bases, J lost 5 bases, and 12 bases lay in between. Germline CDR1 reads LNHDA; CDR2 reads SQIVND (reference sequence). The CDR3 has 13 amino acids. The CDR3 DNA is TGTGCCAGTAGTTGGGGGGGCCTTGAGACCCAGTACTTC. It encodes CASSWGGLETQYF.

This chain links TRBV2 with TRBJ1-1; 9 bases map to TRBD1. The CDR3 covers 14 residues. After removal of 6 bases from V and 4 bases from J, the junction contained 6 bases not matched to a gene. Per the germline V gene, CDR1 is SNHLY and CDR2 is FYNNEI. The CDR3 loop reads CASRGQGSGTEAFF. The CDR3 coding sequence is TGTGCCAGCAGAGGACAGGGGTCGGGCACTGAAGCTTTCTTT.

The chain carries TRBV10-2 and TRBJ2-2; D is possibly TRBD1 (5 bases). CDR1 WSHSY and CDR2 SAAADI come from the germline V gene. The ends were cut back, 2 bases at V and 5 bases at J, with 18 bases in the middle. The CDR3 loop spans 17 amino acids. The CDR3, as DNA: TGCGCCAGCAGTGAGAGGGGCGCCGTGCATGGAACCGGGGAGCTGTTTTTT. Protein sequence: CASSERGAVHGTGELFF.

The chain combines TRBV14 with TRBJ1-6; D is undetermined. The length of the CDR3 is 16 residues. Deletions cut 1 base from V and 4 bases from J, with 11 bases between. Germline CDR1 is SGHDN and CDR2 is FVKESK. The CDR3 nucleotides read TGTGCCAGCAGCCAAGGTCAGACAATTTATAATTCACCCCTCCACTTT. It codes for CASSQGQTIYNSPLHF.

V gene TRBV2 combines with J gene TRBJ2-7; 9 bases fit TRBD1. CDR1 is SNHLY, CDR2 FYNNEI, per germline. The CDR3 totals 13 residues. The V segment lost 4 bases and the J segment 4 bases; nucleotides outside the gene matches: 2. The CDR3 DNA follows: TGTGCCAGCAGTGCCGGGACAGGGTACGAGCAGTACTTC. This encodes CASSAGTGYEQYF.

In its sample, this clone was seen a few times. CDR3: CASSPGQASTGELFF. The CDR3 coding sequence is TGCGCCAGCAGCCCAGGGCAAGCGAGCACCGGGGAGCTGTTTTTT. This sequence joins TRBV5-1 and TRBJ2-2, with D perhaps TRBD1 (5 bases). This CDR3 region has 15 residues. CDR1 is SGHRS, CDR2 YFSETQ, per germline. V lost 4 bases and J 4 bases, leaving 14 bases between the germline ends.